This entry lists 15 T cell receptor beta chains sequenced from one sample in a study of CD8 T cells in ankylosing spondylitis. Via MiXCR, TCRdb re-called the 5' RACE reads, giving one row per CDR3 protein. Of 200,000 to 250,000 distinct CDR3 sequences listed, about 11% are singletons. Sample: blood, either unsorted or a sorted T cell fraction (not recorded which). These receptor sequences come from a male donor with ankylosing spondylitis or in good health (not recorded which).

V gene TRBV6-1 combines with J gene TRBJ2-7; perhaps TRBD2 as D (6 bases). Germline-derived CDR1 and CDR2 are MNHNS and SASEGT. CDR3 length: 14 amino acids. The V end was cut by 6 bases, the J end by 5 bases, with 17 bases between. CDR3 nucleotide sequence: TGTGCCAGCAGGCGGGGCCCCACCATAGACGAGCAGTACTTC. Translation gives CASRRGPTIDEQYF.

The sample holds many counts of this clonotype. The V gene is TRBV5-6, the J gene TRBJ1-2; no clear D gene. Looked up from germline, CDR1 is SGHDT and CDR2 is YYEEEE. V shed 2 bases and J shed 2 bases, with 13 bases lying between them. The CDR3 sequence is 15 residues long. DNA for the CDR3: TGTGCCAGCAGCTTAGCATCCGGGAACAACTATGGCTACACCTTC. This gives the protein CASSLASGNNYGYTF.

The table lists this clonotype with many counts. The chain combines TRBV12-3 or TRBV12-4 with TRBJ1-5; D gene ambiguous. Trimming cost V 4 bases and J 4 bases, with 8 bases left between them. The CDR3 is 13 residues long. CDR3: CASSWRGNQPQHF. As DNA, the CDR3 is TGTGCCAGCAGTTGGCGCGGGAATCAGCCCCAGCATTTT.

The V and J genes are TRBV6-2 or TRBV6-3 and TRBJ1-5, with 9 bases fitting TRBD1. The V and J ends lost 4 bases and 0 bases, in that order; junction bases with no gene match: 10. The CDR3 has 18 amino acids. Germline values: CDR1 MNHEY, CDR2 SVGEGT. The CDR3 DNA follows: TGTGCCAGCAGTTGGTCTGTGGGGGACAGGGATAGCAATCAGCCCCAGCATTTT. Protein: CASSWSVGDRDSNQPQHF.

The chain links TRBV30 to TRBJ1-3; D is unclear. CDR1 and CDR2 (germline): GTSNPN, SVGIG (reference sequence). The germline V and J ends were trimmed by 3 bases and 0 bases, with 15 bases remaining between them. CDR3 length: 16 amino acids. This CDR3 reads CAWSLSGRSSGNTIYF. CDR3 in DNA: TGTGCCTGGAGCTTGTCCGGCCGAAGCTCTGGAAACACCATATATTTT.

The table lists this clonotype with many counts. The J gene is TRBJ1-4, the V gene TRBV5-1; no reliable D call. With 3 bases removed from V and 8 bases from J, the gap between germline ends came to 11 bases. CDR1 is SGHRS and CDR2 is YFSETQ in the germline V gene. This CDR3 comprises 13 residues. CDR3 residues: CASSWDSDEKLFF. The CDR3 DNA reads as TGCGCCAGCAGCTGGGATTCGGACGAAAAACTGTTTTTT.

This clonotype was detected many times. The V call is TRBV28, the J call TRBJ1-3, with a weak D call TRBD1 (5 bases). The CDR3 spans 13 residues. The V end was cut by 6 bases, the J end by 5 bases, with 11 bases between. Germline lookup yields CDR1 MDHEN and CDR2 SYDVKM. The CDR3 spells CASSPGPRNTIYF. The CDR3 DNA sequence: TGTGCCAGCAGCCCGGGACCAAGAAACACCATATATTTT.

This clonotype was observed a few times. V is TRBV6-1 and J is TRBJ1-2, with 8 bases matching TRBD1. V shed 6 bases and J 1 base; nucleotides not matched to a gene: 10. The CDR3 totals 16 residues. Germline CDR1 MNHNS, CDR2 SASEGT. CDR3 region: CASSRQGKTDNYGYTF. The CDR3 DNA reads as TGTGCCAGCAGCAGACAGGGGAAAACCGATAACTATGGCTACACCTTC.

This rearrangement joins TRBV6-5 to TRBJ2-5; TRBD1 aligns across 9 bases. CDR3 length equals 15 residues. J gave up 3 bases and V 2 bases, and 4 bases lay outside the gene matches. Germline CDR1 MNHEY, CDR2 SVGAGI. DNA of the CDR3: TGTGCCAGCAGTTACGACAGGGGGATGGAAGAGACCCAGTACTTC. As protein: CASSYDRGMEETQYF.

In its sample, this clonotype was seen many times. The V call is TRBV20-1, the J call TRBJ1-4, with D perhaps matching TRBD1 (6 bases). In germline, CDR1 is DFQATT, CDR2 SNEGSKA (reference sequence). The CDR3 runs to 13 residues. Trimming shortened V by 3 bases and J by 7 bases, and 12 bases separated the two germline ends. Written as DNA, the CDR3 is TGCAGTGCTAGGTGGGGGGCTAGTGAAAAACTGTTTTTT. Its protein product is CSARWGASEKLFF.

This chain uses TRBV27 with TRBJ2-3, with D perhaps assigned TRBD1 or TRBD2 (6 bases each). Trimming stripped 5 bases from V and 2 bases from J, with 14 bases between. This CDR3 has 15 residues. In germline, CDR1 is MNHEY, CDR2 SMNVEV (reference sequence). The CDR3 DNA sequence: TGTGCCAGCAGTCTGAGGGGGGAATACACAGATACGCAGTATTTT. Translation: CASSLRGEYTDTQYF.

V and J are TRBV6-1 and TRBJ2-5; D ambiguous. V was shortened by 5 bases and J by 0 bases, with 10 bases between the two germline ends. There are 14 residues in the CDR3. CDR1 is MNHNS, CDR2 SASEGT, per germline. CDR3 in amino acids: CASSPREDQETQYF. In nucleotides, the CDR3 is TGTGCCAGCAGTCCCAGAGAGGACCAAGAGACCCAGTACTTC.

This chain connects TRBV7-9 to TRBJ1-3, with D possibly being TRBD1 (5 bases). Germline V lookup: CDR1 SEHNR, CDR2 FQNEAQ (reference sequence). Trimming shortened V by 5 bases and J by 5 bases, and 13 bases separated the two germline ends. The CDR3 spans 14 residues. The CDR3 loop is CASSQRDGRNTIYF. DNA for the CDR3: TGTGCCAGCAGCCAACGGGACGGCCGAAACACCATATATTTT.

This clonotype occurred many times. The chain joins TRBV5-1 to TRBJ2-3; TRBD2 agrees at 8 bases. V shed 4 bases, J shed 7 bases, and the junction held 17 bases outside the gene matches. This CDR3 spans 17 amino acids. Germline V gene lookup returns CDR1 SGHRS and CDR2 YFSETQ. The CDR3 sequence: CASSETGTAGGPNTQYF. CDR3 bases: TGCGCCAGCAGCGAAACAGGGACGGCGGGGGGCCCTAATACGCAGTATTTT.

About this clonotype: Since no conserved phenylalanine or tryptophan closes the CDR3, a read error is the likely cause. This chain links TRBV3-1 with TRBJ2-4; possible D gene TRBD1, 6 bases. Looked up from germline, CDR1 is LGHDT and CDR2 is YNNKEL (reference sequence). CDR3 size: 16 residues. V gave up 1 base and J gave up 1 base, with 11 bases separating them. The CDR3 sequence is CASSQVLQGAKNIQYL. The CDR3 DNA sequence: TGTGCCAGCAGCCAAGTCCTTCAGGGGGCCAAAAACATTCAGTACCTC.